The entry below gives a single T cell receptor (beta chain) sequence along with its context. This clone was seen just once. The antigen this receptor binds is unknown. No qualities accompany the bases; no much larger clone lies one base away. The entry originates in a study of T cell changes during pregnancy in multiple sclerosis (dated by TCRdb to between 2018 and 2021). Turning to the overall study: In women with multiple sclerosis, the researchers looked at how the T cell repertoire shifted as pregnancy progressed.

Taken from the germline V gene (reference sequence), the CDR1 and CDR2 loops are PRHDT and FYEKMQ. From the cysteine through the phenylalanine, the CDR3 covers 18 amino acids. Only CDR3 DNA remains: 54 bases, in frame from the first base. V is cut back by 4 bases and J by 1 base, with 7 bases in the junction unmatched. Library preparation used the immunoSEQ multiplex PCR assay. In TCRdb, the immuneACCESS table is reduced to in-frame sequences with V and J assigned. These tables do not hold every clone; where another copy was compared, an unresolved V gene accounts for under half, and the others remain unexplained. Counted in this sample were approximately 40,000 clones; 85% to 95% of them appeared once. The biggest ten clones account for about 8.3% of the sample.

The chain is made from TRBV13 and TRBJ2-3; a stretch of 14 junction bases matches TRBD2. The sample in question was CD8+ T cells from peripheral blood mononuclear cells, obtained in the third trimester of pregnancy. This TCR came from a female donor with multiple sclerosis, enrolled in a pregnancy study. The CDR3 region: CASSSSPGLAGGTDTQYF. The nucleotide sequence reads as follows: TGTGCCAGCAGCTCCAGCCCGGGACTAGCGGGGGGCACAGATACGCAGTATTTT.